These 13 T cell receptor beta chains originate from one sample sequenced in a study of T-cell reconstitution after alpha-beta-depleted transplantation in children. Unique molecular identifiers were used in preparing the TCRbeta library. TCRdb re-called the PCR reads through MiXCR, storing one row per CDR3 protein. The sample contains fewer than 750,000 distinct CDR3 sequences, 27% of which appear only once. Sequences were derived from PBMCs, sampled before TCRalphabeta/CD19-depleted stem cell transplant. All receptors come from a boy in the first two years of life with Wiskott-Aldrich syndrome, due to receive a stem cell transplant.

The table lists this clonotype with a few counts. The V and J genes are TRBV10-1 and TRBJ2-3, with 7 positions matching TRBD2. Looked up from germline, CDR1 is WNHNN and CDR2 is SYGVQD (reference sequence). The V gene end was trimmed by 2 bases and the J gene end by 5 bases; junction bases not matched to a gene: 10. The CDR3 spans 16 residues. The CDR3 reads CASSEGTGGRGDTQYF. The DNA of the CDR3 is TGCGCCAGCAGTGAGGGAACGGGAGGCCGGGGAGATACGCAGTATTTT.

V usage is TRBV2 and J usage is TRBJ2-5, with 12 nucleotides matching TRBD2. The germline V gene has CDR1 SNHLY and CDR2 FYNNEI. The CDR3 extends over 15 amino acids. The ends lost 8 bases at V and 2 bases at J; junction bases unmatched: 6. DNA for the CDR3: TGTGCCAGCCCCGGACTAGCGGGATCTCAAGAGACCCAGTACTTC. Amino acid sequence: CASPGLAGSQETQYF.

The V and J genes are TRBV5-1 and TRBJ2-3; tentatively, D is TRBD2 (6 bases). Trimming shortened V by 5 bases and J by 2 bases, and 12 bases separated the two germline ends. Germline V gene lookup returns CDR1 SGHRS and CDR2 YFSETQ. This CDR3 is 14 amino acids long. CDR3 in amino acids: CASRSDYTTDTQYF. Here the CDR3 DNA reads TGCGCCAGCAGATCGGACTACACCACAGATACGCAGTATTTT.

This clonotype has just a few counts. This chain connects TRBV2 to TRBJ1-1; D is undetermined. Germline V gene data show CDR1 as SNHLY and CDR2 as FYNNEI. V lost 3 bases to trimming and J lost 1 base, with 6 bases between them. CDR3 length equals 13 residues. The chain's CDR3 is CASSDGKNTEAFF. Here the CDR3 DNA reads TGTGCCAGCAGTGACGGAAAGAACACTGAAGCTTTCTTT.

This clonotype was detected a few times. The V call is TRBV5-1, the J call TRBJ2-5; 14 bases are shared with TRBD2. CDR3 length: 15 amino acids. In germline, CDR1 is SGHRS, CDR2 YFSETQ. J lost 5 bases, V lost 4 bases, and 4 bases had no gene match. Here the CDR3 DNA reads TGCGCCAGCAGCCGGACTAGCGGGAGGAGGGAGACCCAGTACTTC. This encodes CASSRTSGRRETQYF.

This clonotype was found a few times. V is TRBV12-3 or TRBV12-4 and J is TRBJ1-2; TRBD1 might be the D (6 bases). Between the trimmed V and J ends, which lost 5 bases and 4 bases, there was a span of 20 bases. The CDR3 spans 16 residues. The CDR3 DNA follows: TGTGCCAGCAGTCCAGGACAGCGCCTAAGCGGCTATGGCTACACCTTC. This encodes CASSPGQRLSGYGYTF.

This clonotype was detected a few times. The chain joins TRBV11-2 to TRBJ2-7, with 7 nucleotides matching TRBD1. Germline V gene lookup returns CDR1 SGHAT and CDR2 FQNNGV. The V gene end was trimmed by 6 bases and the J gene end by 5 bases; junction bases not matched to a gene: 13. This CDR3 has 15 amino acids. CDR3 loop: CASSSRATGWDEQYF. In DNA, the CDR3 is TGTGCCAGCAGTTCACGGGCGACAGGGTGGGACGAGCAGTACTTC.

The rearrangement uses TRBV5-1 and TRBJ2-3; 9 bases fit TRBD1. V was pared by 1 base and J by 4 bases, with 13 bases of the junction left unmatched. The V gene's germline CDR1 is SGHRS and CDR2 YFSETQ. The CDR3 covers 18 residues. The CDR3: CASSLLPGQGIQSDTQYF. The CDR3 DNA sequence: TGCGCCAGCAGCTTGCTACCGGGACAGGGAATTCAGTCAGATACGCAGTATTTT.

The CDR3 sequence: CASSPRDRSRTEAFF. As DNA, the CDR3 is TGCGCCAGCAGCCCCCGGGACCGTTCCCGCACTGAAGCTTTCTTT. The chain is built from TRBV5-1 and TRBJ1-1; a possible D gene is TRBD1 (5 bases). The V end was cut by 4 bases, the J end by 4 bases, with 17 bases between. Germline CDR1 SGHRS, CDR2 YFSETQ. This CDR3 has 15 amino acids. Variable domain in full (rest from reference TRBV5-1 and TRBJ1-1): KAGVTQTPRYLIKTRGQQVTLSCSPISGHRSVSWYQQTPGQGLQFLFEYFSETQRNKGNFPGRFSGRQFSNSRSEMNVSTLELGDSALYLCASSPRDRSRTEAFFGQGTRLTVV.

This rearrangement joins TRBV7-9 to TRBJ2-3, with 7 bases aligning to TRBD2. The germline gives CDR1 SEHNR, CDR2 FQNEAQ (reference sequence). This CDR3 comprises 15 residues. V was clipped by 0 bases and J by 6 bases; unmatched bases: 6. Written as DNA, the CDR3 is TGTGCCAGCAGCTTAGCGAGCGGGGTCCATGATACGCAGTATTTT. This codes for CASSLASGVHDTQYF.

This chain links TRBV2 with TRBJ2-1, with TRBD2 identical over 14 bases. Germline CDR1 SNHLY, CDR2 FYNNEI. This CDR3 comprises 15 residues. V shed 6 bases and J 9 bases; nucleotides not matched to a gene: 7. CDR3 region: CASRKGLAGVAEQFF. In nucleotides, the CDR3 is TGTGCCAGCAGGAAGGGACTAGCGGGAGTGGCTGAGCAGTTCTTC.

This clonotype was detected a few times. The chain is built from TRBV28 and TRBJ2-1, with a possible D match to TRBD1 (7 bases). The length of the CDR3 is 15 residues. Trimming removed 6 bases from V and 2 bases from J, with 14 bases in between. Germline V lookup: CDR1 MDHEN, CDR2 SYDVKM. CDR3 nucleotides: TGTGCCAGCAGACGACCAGGGGGGCCCTACAATGAGCAGTTCTTC. Translating gives CASRRPGGPYNEQFF.

In this sample, this clonotype turned up a few times. The rearrangement joins TRBV14 to TRBJ2-6, with a weak D call TRBD2 (6 bases). Germline V gives CDR1 SGHDN, CDR2 FVKESK. The length of the CDR3 is 21 residues. Trimming removed 0 bases from V and 0 bases from J, with 21 bases in between. CDR3 loop: CASSQEKDPGEWFSGANVLTF. CDR3 in DNA: TGTGCCAGCAGCCAAGAGAAAGACCCGGGGGAGTGGTTCTCTGGGGCCAACGTCCTGACTTTC.